A selection of T cell receptor beta chains follows, all from one sample in a study of cytomegalovirus exposure and HLA in healthy donors. The protocol was immunoSEQ multiplex PCR, while the TCRdb copy is restricted to in-frame clones and leaves out a portion. This table has some 120,000 clones, over 75% appearing once. The specimen was PBMCs. Receptors were obtained from a man aged 45-60 years in good health and CMV-seronegative. CDR3s include the opening cysteine and the closing phenylalanine or tryptophan. A D gene is named only where the DNA matches it firmly. Clone size is not always given. Where it is, it says once, few, many or a class for expanded clones.

CDR3nt: TGCGCCAGCAGCTTCGACGGGAGCGGAACCGGGGAGCTGTTTTTT
CDR3aa: CASSFDGSGTGELFF
abundance: -
v_gene: TRBV5-1
len: 15
d_gene: -
j_gene: TRBJ2-2

CDR3nt: TGTGCCAGCAGCTCAGGAGGGGGGGTCCAAGAGACCCAGTACTTC
CDR3aa: CASSSGGGVQETQYF
abundance: -
v_gene: TRBV7-9
len: 15
d_gene: -
j_gene: TRBJ2-5

CDR3nt: TGCAGCGTGGGGGAACAGGGAGTCGTACCCTACACCTTC
CDR3aa: CSVGEQGVVPYTF
abundance: -
v_gene: TRBV29-1
len: 13
d_gene: -
j_gene: TRBJ1-2

CDR3nt: TGTGCCAGCACCTCCGAGACAGGGTTTGGGTATGGCTACACCTTC
CDR3aa: CASTSETGFGYGYTF
abundance: -
v_gene: TRBV6-1
len: 15
d_gene: TRBD1
j_gene: TRBJ1-2

CDR3nt: TGTGCCAGCACCAGAGGGGGGGTCCAAGAGACCCAGTACTTC
CDR3aa: CASTRGGVQETQYF
abundance: few
v_gene: TRBV18
len: 14
d_gene: -
j_gene: TRBJ2-5

CDR3nt: TGTGCCAGTAGTTGGGACAGGGGGCCCAACACCGGGGAGCTGTTTTTT
CDR3aa: CASSWDRGPNTGELFF
abundance: -
v_gene: TRBV19
len: 16
d_gene: TRBD1
j_gene: TRBJ2-2

CDR3nt: TGTGCCAGCAGCCAAGGAGCTTCTAATGAAAAACTGTTTTTT
CDR3aa: CASSQGASNEKLFF
abundance: -
v_gene: TRBV4-2
len: 14
d_gene: -
j_gene: TRBJ1-4

CDR3nt: TGCGCCAGCAGAAATGCGGGGGTACCCCAAGAGACCCAGTACTTC
CDR3aa: CASRNAGVPQETQYF
abundance: -
v_gene: TRBV5-1
len: 15
d_gene: TRBD2
j_gene: TRBJ2-5

CDR3nt: TGCGCCAGCAGTCTGGGACAGGGTGGAACCGGCAGCTCCTACAATGAGCAGTTCTTC
CDR3aa: CASSLGQGGTGSSYNEQFF
abundance: -
v_gene: TRBV10-1
len: 19
d_gene: TRBD1
j_gene: TRBJ2-1

CDR3nt: TGCGCCAGCAGCCAAACCAGGGGCTACGAGCAGTACTTC
CDR3aa: CASSQTRGYEQYF
abundance: few
v_gene: TRBV4-3
len: 13
d_gene: -
j_gene: TRBJ2-7

CDR3nt: TGTGCCAGCAGTTCACCACAGGTCTTGGGTTCACCCCTCCACTTT
CDR3aa: CASSSPQVLGSPLHF
abundance: -
v_gene: TRBV28
len: 15
d_gene: -
j_gene: TRBJ1-6

CDR3nt: TGTGCCAGCAGTCCCGGACTAGGTAGGGATACGCAGTATTTT
CDR3aa: CASSPGLGRDTQYF
abundance: -
v_gene: TRBV27
len: 14
d_gene: TRBD2
j_gene: TRBJ2-3

CDR3nt: TGTGCCAGCAGTTTATCGGGACAGGGACGGGAGACCCAGTACTTC
CDR3aa: CASSLSGQGRETQYF
abundance: -
v_gene: TRBV28
len: 15
d_gene: TRBD1
j_gene: TRBJ2-5

CDR3nt: TGTGCCAGTAGTTTTTCGGGTCTTGGCTACACCTTC
CDR3aa: CASSFSGLGYTF
abundance: -
v_gene: TRBV19
len: 12
d_gene: -
j_gene: TRBJ1-2

CDR3nt: TGTGCCAGTAGTAGTCTTGGGGGGGACACCGGGGAGCTGTTTTTT
CDR3aa: CASSSLGGDTGELFF
abundance: -
v_gene: TRBV19
len: 15
d_gene: TRBD2
j_gene: TRBJ2-2

CDR3nt: TGTGCCAGCAGACTTACTGACATTCCCTATGGCTACACCTTC
CDR3aa: CASRLTDIPYGYTF
abundance: once
v_gene: TRBV2
len: 14
d_gene: -
j_gene: TRBJ1-2

CDR3nt: TGTGCCAGCAGCGTAGTAACAGGGGGTAGTACTGAAGCTTTCTTT
CDR3aa: CASSVVTGGSTEAFF
abundance: few
v_gene: TRBV9
len: 15
d_gene: TRBD1
j_gene: TRBJ1-1

CDR3nt: TGTGCCAGCACCCCCCCGGGAGGGGACTACGAGCAGTACTTC
CDR3aa: CASTPPGGDYEQYF
abundance: -
v_gene: TRBV28
len: 14
d_gene: TRBD2
j_gene: TRBJ2-7

CDR3nt: TGTGCCAGCAGCGTAGGGGGACAGCCATACTACGAGCAGTACTTC
CDR3aa: CASSVGGQPYYEQYF
abundance: once
v_gene: TRBV9
len: 15
d_gene: TRBD1
j_gene: TRBJ2-7

CDR3nt: TGTGCCAGCAGTTATGGACAGGGTAACGATGAGCAGTTCTTC
CDR3aa: CASSYGQGNDEQFF
abundance: -
v_gene: TRBV28
len: 14
d_gene: TRBD1
j_gene: TRBJ2-1

CDR3nt: TGTGCCAGCCTAATGGGAGGGATGAACACCGGGGAGCTGTTTTTT
CDR3aa: CASLMGGMNTGELFF
abundance: -
v_gene: TRBV7-2
len: 15
d_gene: TRBD2
j_gene: TRBJ2-2

CDR3nt: TGTGCCAGCAGCCAATGGGGGCCTCCTAGCACAGATACGCAGTATTTT
CDR3aa: CASSQWGPPSTDTQYF
abundance: -
v_gene: TRBV14
len: 16
d_gene: -
j_gene: TRBJ2-3

CDR3nt: TGTGCCAGCAGTTCCCGGGACAGGGACGATGAGCAGTTCTTC
CDR3aa: CASSSRDRDDEQFF
abundance: -
v_gene: TRBV2
len: 14
d_gene: TRBD1
j_gene: TRBJ2-1

CDR3nt: TGTGCCAGCAGTTTAAAGTCCAGGGTCGGCTATGGCTACACCTTC
CDR3aa: CASSLKSRVGYGYTF
abundance: -
v_gene: TRBV27
len: 15
d_gene: -
j_gene: TRBJ1-2

CDR3nt: TGTGCCAGCTCGAGGGGGCAGCACAATCAGCCCCAGCATTTT
CDR3aa: CASSRGQHNQPQHF
abundance: -
v_gene: TRBV27
len: 14
d_gene: TRBD1
j_gene: TRBJ1-5

CDR3nt: TGTGCCTCCCGGGGGGGGTCGGTCACTGAAGCTTTCTTT
CDR3aa: CASRGGSVTEAFF
abundance: -
v_gene: TRBV7-2
len: 13
d_gene: -
j_gene: TRBJ1-1

CDR3nt: TGTGCCAGCAGTCCCCAAGGGGTGCGAACCTCTGGAAACACCATATATTTT
CDR3aa: CASSPQGVRTSGNTIYF
abundance: -
v_gene: TRBV27
len: 17
d_gene: -
j_gene: TRBJ1-3

CDR3nt: TGTGCCAGCAGCACCGACAACCAAGAGACCCAGTACTTC
CDR3aa: CASSTDNQETQYF
abundance: -
v_gene: TRBV7-9
len: 13
d_gene: -
j_gene: TRBJ2-5

CDR3nt: TGCGCCAGCAGTGATTACAGGGGGGGGACTGAAGCTTTCTTT
CDR3aa: CASSDYRGGTEAFF
abundance: -
v_gene: TRBV10-1
len: 14
d_gene: TRBD1
j_gene: TRBJ1-1

CDR3nt: TGCGCCAGCAGCGCCCAGGGGGCCCGTGGATTGAACACTGAAGCTTTCTTT
CDR3aa: CASSAQGARGLNTEAFF
abundance: -
v_gene: TRBV5-1
len: 17
d_gene: TRBD1
j_gene: TRBJ1-1

CDR3nt: TGCGCCAGCAGCCGGCCGGGACAGGACCCTTATGGCTACACCTTC
CDR3aa: CASSRPGQDPYGYTF
abundance: -
v_gene: TRBV4-1
len: 15
d_gene: TRBD1
j_gene: TRBJ1-2

CDR3nt: TGTGCCAGCAGTCCTTCCGGGACAACCTCCTATGGCTACACCTTC
CDR3aa: CASSPSGTTSYGYTF
abundance: -
v_gene: TRBV28
len: 15
d_gene: -
j_gene: TRBJ1-2

CDR3nt: TGCGCCAGCAGCCAAGATATAGGCAATCAGCCCCAGCATTTT
CDR3aa: CASSQDIGNQPQHF
abundance: few
v_gene: TRBV4-3
len: 14
d_gene: -
j_gene: TRBJ1-5

CDR3nt: TGCAGCGTTGAAGATGACCGAGTGGGGGGGCTCTTGGAGACCCAGTACTTC
CDR3aa: CSVEDDRVGGLLETQYF
abundance: -
v_gene: TRBV29-1
len: 17
d_gene: -
j_gene: TRBJ2-5

CDR3nt: TGCGCCAGCAGCGGCAGTGCGAACACCGGGGAGCTGTTTTTT
CDR3aa: CASSGSANTGELFF
abundance: -
v_gene: TRBV5-1
len: 14
d_gene: -
j_gene: TRBJ2-2

CDR3nt: TGCGCCAGCAGTGACGGTCCAGGTATCTCTGGGGCCAACGTCCTGACTTTC
CDR3aa: CASSDGPGISGANVLTF
abundance: few
v_gene: TRBV10-1
len: 17
d_gene: -
j_gene: TRBJ2-6

CDR3nt: TGTGCCAGCAGCTTATCCGGGACAAGGGACGAGACCCAGTACTTC
CDR3aa: CASSLSGTRDETQYF
abundance: few
v_gene: TRBV7-3
len: 15
d_gene: -
j_gene: TRBJ2-5

CDR3nt: TGTGCCAGCAGCTTGGCCCCTACGAACACCGGGGAGCTGTTTTTT
CDR3aa: CASSLAPTNTGELFF
abundance: once
v_gene: TRBV5-5
len: 15
d_gene: -
j_gene: TRBJ2-2

CDR3nt: TGTGCCAGCAGTTCCAGGGGAGATCAGCCCCAGCATTTT
CDR3aa: CASSSRGDQPQHF
abundance: -
v_gene: TRBV6-5
len: 13
d_gene: -
j_gene: TRBJ1-5

CDR3nt: TGTGCCACCAGCAAATCGTCCGGGACAGGGGCCGAAGAAGCTTTCTTT
CDR3aa: CATSKSSGTGAEEAFF
abundance: -
v_gene: TRBV15
len: 16
d_gene: TRBD1
j_gene: TRBJ1-1

CDR3nt: TGTGCCAGCAGCTTAGATGCGGGGGGAACCTACAATGAGCAGTTCTTC
CDR3aa: CASSLDAGGTYNEQFF
abundance: once
v_gene: TRBV7-2
len: 16
d_gene: TRBD2
j_gene: TRBJ2-1

CDR3nt: TGTGCCAGCAGTTTAGGGGGTGGACAGCGCTATGGCTACACCTTC
CDR3aa: CASSLGGGQRYGYTF
abundance: -
v_gene: TRBV28
len: 15
d_gene: -
j_gene: TRBJ1-2

CDR3nt: TGTGCCAGCAGGTCCCCAGACACGAACACTGAAGCTTTCTTT
CDR3aa: CASRSPDTNTEAFF
abundance: -
v_gene: TRBV6-6
len: 14
d_gene: -
j_gene: TRBJ1-1

CDR3nt: TGTGCCAGCAGCTTTCTCCTAACTGAGCAGTTCTTC
CDR3aa: CASSFLLTEQFF
abundance: -
v_gene: TRBV11-1
len: 12
d_gene: -
j_gene: TRBJ2-1

CDR3nt: TGTGCCAGCAGTCGAGGGCTCGGCCTAACTAATCAGCCCCAGCATTTT
CDR3aa: CASSRGLGLTNQPQHF
abundance: -
v_gene: TRBV28
len: 16
d_gene: -
j_gene: TRBJ1-5

CDR3nt: TGCGCCAGCAGCTTGGGACCCGAGGCAGAAAAACTGTTTTTT
CDR3aa: CASSLGPEAEKLFF
abundance: -
v_gene: TRBV5-1
len: 14
d_gene: -
j_gene: TRBJ1-4

CDR3nt: TGTGCCAGCAGTTCCCAGTCGAACACTGAAGCTTTCTTT
CDR3aa: CASSSQSNTEAFF
abundance: -
v_gene: TRBV27
len: 13
d_gene: -
j_gene: TRBJ1-1

CDR3nt: TGTGCCAGCAGTATACCCACAGGGGCGGCCACCTTC
CDR3aa: CASSIPTGAATF
abundance: -
v_gene: TRBV28
len: 12
d_gene: TRBD1
j_gene: TRBJ1-2

CDR3nt: TGTGCCAGCAGTTTAGGACAGGGGGGGCTGTACGAGCAGTACTTC
CDR3aa: CASSLGQGGLYEQYF
abundance: -
v_gene: TRBV28
len: 15
d_gene: TRBD1
j_gene: TRBJ2-7

CDR3nt: TGTGCCAGCAGCCCTCCCGGGACTAGCGGCCAGCAGTACTTC
CDR3aa: CASSPPGTSGQQYF
abundance: -
v_gene: TRBV27
len: 14
d_gene: TRBD2
j_gene: TRBJ2-7

CDR3nt: TGTGCCAGCATCTCCGGGGGGGTCCATGAAAAACTGTTTTTT
CDR3aa: CASISGGVHEKLFF
abundance: -
v_gene: TRBV2
len: 14
d_gene: -
j_gene: TRBJ1-4